This T cell receptor beta chain was identified in a study of early T cells in non-severe SARS-CoV-2 infection. TCRdb used MiXCR to reprocess the 5' RACE reads, holding one entry per CDR3 protein. The table includes some 98,000 distinct CDR3 sequences, around 17% detected once. Germline lookup yields CDR1 SQVTM and CDR2 ANQGSEA. With 0 bases clipped from V and 2 bases from J, the junction kept 9 bases outside the gene matches. The CDR3 runs to 16 residues. This clonotype has more than one count but fewer than ten. The sample consisted of whole blood. The V call is TRBV29-1, the J call TRBJ2-5; 7 bases match TRBD1. The sequence was obtained from an adult who was a healthcare worker with PCR-confirmed SARS-CoV-2 infection or an uninfected control (not recorded which). The CDR3 DNA reads as TGCAGCGTTGAAGATACGGGACAGCCAGAACAAGAGACCCAGTACTTC. Amino acids: CSVEDTGQPEQETQYF.